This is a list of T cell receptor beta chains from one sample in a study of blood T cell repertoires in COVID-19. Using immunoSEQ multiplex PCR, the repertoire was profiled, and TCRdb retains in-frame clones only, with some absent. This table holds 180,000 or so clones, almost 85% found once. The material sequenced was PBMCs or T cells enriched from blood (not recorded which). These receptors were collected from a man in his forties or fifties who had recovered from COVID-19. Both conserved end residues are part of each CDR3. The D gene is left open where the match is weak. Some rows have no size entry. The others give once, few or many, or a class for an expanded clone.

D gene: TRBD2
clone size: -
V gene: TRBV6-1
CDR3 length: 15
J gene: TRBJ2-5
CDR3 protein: CASSEAAGGPETQYF
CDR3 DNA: TGTGCCAGCAGTGAAGCAGCGGGAGGGCCAGAGACCCAGTACTTC

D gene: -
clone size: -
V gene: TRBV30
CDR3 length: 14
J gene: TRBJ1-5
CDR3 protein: CAWSGTPSNQPQHF
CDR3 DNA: TGTGCCTGGAGTGGGACTCCCTCCAATCAGCCCCAGCATTTT

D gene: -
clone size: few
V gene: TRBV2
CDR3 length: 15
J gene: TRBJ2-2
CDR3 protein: CASNADRKNTGELFF
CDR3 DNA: TGTGCCAGCAATGCCGACAGGAAAAACACCGGGGAGCTGTTTTTT

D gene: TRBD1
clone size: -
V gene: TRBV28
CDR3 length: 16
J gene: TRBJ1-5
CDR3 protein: CASSPDRGGGNQPQHF
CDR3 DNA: TGTGCCAGCAGTCCGGACAGGGGAGGCGGCAATCAGCCCCAGCATTTT

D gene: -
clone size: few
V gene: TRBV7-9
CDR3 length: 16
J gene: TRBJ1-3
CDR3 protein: CASSVSGGATGNTIYF
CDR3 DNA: TGTGCCAGCAGCGTGTCGGGGGGCGCGACTGGAAACACCATATATTTT

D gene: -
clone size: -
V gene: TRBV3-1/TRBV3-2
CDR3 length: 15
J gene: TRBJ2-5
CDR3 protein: CASSQGEGDWETQYF
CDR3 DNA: TGTGCCAGCAGCCAAGGAGAAGGGGATTGGGAGACCCAGTACTTC

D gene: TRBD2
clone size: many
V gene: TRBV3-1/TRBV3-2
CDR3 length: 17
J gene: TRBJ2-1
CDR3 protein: CASSHPGLAGGPNEQFF
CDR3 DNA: TGTGCCAGCAGCCACCCTGGACTAGCGGGAGGACCTAATGAGCAGTTCTTC

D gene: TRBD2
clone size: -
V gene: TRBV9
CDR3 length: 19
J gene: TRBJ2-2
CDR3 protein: CASSVKFLAGHGNTGELFF
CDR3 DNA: TGTGCCAGCAGCGTAAAGTTCCTAGCGGGCCATGGGAACACCGGGGAGCTGTTTTTT

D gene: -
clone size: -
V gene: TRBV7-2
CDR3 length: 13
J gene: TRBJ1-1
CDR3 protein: CASSLAQNTEAFF
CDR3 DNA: TGTGCCAGCAGCTTGGCCCAGAACACTGAAGCTTTCTTT

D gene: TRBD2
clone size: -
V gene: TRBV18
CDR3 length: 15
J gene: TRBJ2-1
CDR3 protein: CASSPKAGAWNEQFF
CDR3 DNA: TGTGCCAGCTCTCCTAAAGCGGGAGCATGGAATGAGCAGTTCTTC

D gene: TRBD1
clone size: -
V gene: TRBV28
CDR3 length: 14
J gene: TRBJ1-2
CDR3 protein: CASSPPGQARGYTF
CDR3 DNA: TGTGCCAGCAGTCCCCCGGGACAGGCCCGAGGCTACACCTTC

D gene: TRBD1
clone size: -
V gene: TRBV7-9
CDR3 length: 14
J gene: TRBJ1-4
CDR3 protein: CASSSTGGNEKLFF
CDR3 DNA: TGTGCCAGCAGCTCCACAGGGGGCAATGAAAAACTGTTTTTT

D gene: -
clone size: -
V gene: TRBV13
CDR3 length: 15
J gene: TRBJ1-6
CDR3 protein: CASSRTRGWDSPLHF
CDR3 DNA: TGTGCCAGCAGTAGAACGCGGGGGTGGGATTCACCCCTCCACTTT

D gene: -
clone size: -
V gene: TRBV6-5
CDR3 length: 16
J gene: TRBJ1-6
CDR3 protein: CASSYQSPPRNSPLHF
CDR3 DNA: TGTGCCAGCAGTTATCAGTCCCCCCCGCGGAATTCACCCCTCCACTTT

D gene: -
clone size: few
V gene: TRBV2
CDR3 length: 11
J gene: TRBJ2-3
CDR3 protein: CARLRSDTQYF
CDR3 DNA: TGTGCCCGATTGAGGTCCGATACGCAGTATTTT

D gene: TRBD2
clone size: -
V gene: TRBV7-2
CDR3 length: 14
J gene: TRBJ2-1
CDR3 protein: CASSLNGGVDEQFF
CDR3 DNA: TGTGCCAGCAGCTTAAACGGGGGGGTGGATGAGCAGTTCTTC

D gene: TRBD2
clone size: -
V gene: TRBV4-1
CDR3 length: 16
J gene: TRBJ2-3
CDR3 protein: CASSQVTSGYADTQYF
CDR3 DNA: TGCGCCAGCAGCCAAGTAACTAGCGGGTACGCAGATACGCAGTATTTT

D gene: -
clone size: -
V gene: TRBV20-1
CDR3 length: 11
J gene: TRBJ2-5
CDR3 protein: CSARLVETQYF
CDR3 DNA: TGCAGTGCTAGGCTAGTTGAGACCCAGTACTTC

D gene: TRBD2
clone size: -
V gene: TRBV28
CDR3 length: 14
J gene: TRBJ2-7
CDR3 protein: CASRTSGEYYEQYF
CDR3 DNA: TGTGCCAGCCGGACTAGCGGGGAGTACTACGAGCAGTACTTC

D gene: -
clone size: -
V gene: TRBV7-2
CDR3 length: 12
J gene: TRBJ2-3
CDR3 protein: CASSHFTDTQYF
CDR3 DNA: TGTGCCAGCAGCCACTTCACAGATACGCAGTATTTT

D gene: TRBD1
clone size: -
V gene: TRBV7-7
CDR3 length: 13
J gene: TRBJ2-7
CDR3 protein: CASSFGQDYEQYF
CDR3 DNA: TGTGCCAGCAGCTTCGGACAGGATTACGAGCAGTACTTC

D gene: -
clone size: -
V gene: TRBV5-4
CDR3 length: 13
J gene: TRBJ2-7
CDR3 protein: CASSLAGNYEQYF
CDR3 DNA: TGTGCCAGCAGCTTGGCGGGGAACTACGAGCAGTACTTC

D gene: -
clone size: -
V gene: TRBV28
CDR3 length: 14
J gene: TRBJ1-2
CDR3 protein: CASSILQGNYGYTF
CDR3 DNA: TGTGCCAGCTCGATCCTACAGGGAAACTATGGCTACACCTTC

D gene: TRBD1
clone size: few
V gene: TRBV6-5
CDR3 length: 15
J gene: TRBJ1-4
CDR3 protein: CASSYSGQGNEKLFF
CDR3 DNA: TGTGCCAGCAGTTACTCAGGACAGGGCAACGAAAAACTGTTTTTT

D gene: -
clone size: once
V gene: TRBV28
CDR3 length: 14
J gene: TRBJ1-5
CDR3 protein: CASSDRQYNQPQHF
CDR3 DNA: TGTGCCAGCAGTGATAGACAGTACAATCAGCCCCAGCATTTT

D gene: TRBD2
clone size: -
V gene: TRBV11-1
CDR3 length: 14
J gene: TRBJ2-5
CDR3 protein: CASSQVAGGETQYF
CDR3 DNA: TGTGCCAGCAGCCAAGTAGCGGGAGGGGAGACCCAGTACTTC

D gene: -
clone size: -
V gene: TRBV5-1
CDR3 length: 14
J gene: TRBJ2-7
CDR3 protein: CASSFSRGTYEQYF
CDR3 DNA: TGCGCCAGCAGCTTTAGTAGGGGGACCTACGAGCAGTACTTC

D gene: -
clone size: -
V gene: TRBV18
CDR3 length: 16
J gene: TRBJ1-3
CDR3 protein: CASSPFEGDSGNTIYF
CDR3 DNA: TGTGCCAGCTCACCATTTGAGGGGGATAGTGGAAACACCATATATTTT

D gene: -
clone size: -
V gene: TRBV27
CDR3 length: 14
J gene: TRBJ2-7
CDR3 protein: CASSRRGQAYEQYF
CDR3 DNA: TGTGCCAGCAGTCGCAGGGGACAAGCCTACGAGCAGTACTTC

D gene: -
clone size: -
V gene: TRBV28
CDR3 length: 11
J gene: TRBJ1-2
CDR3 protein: CASRTTYGYTF
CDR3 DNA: TGTGCCAGCAGGACAACATATGGCTACACCTTC

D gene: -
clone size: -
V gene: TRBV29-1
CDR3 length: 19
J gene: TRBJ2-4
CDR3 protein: CSVEARSRGHSGPKNIQYF
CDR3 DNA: TGCAGCGTTGAAGCCCGATCGCGGGGTCACAGCGGACCCAAAAACATTCAGTACTTC

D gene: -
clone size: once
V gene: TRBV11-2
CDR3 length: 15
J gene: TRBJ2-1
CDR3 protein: CASTRDMRFRNEQFF
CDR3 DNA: TGTGCCAGCACCCGGGACATGCGTTTTAGAAATGAGCAGTTCTTC

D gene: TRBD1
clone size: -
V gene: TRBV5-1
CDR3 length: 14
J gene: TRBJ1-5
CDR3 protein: CASSQTGGGQPQHF
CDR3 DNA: TGCGCCAGCAGCCAGACAGGGGGCGGACAGCCCCAGCATTTT

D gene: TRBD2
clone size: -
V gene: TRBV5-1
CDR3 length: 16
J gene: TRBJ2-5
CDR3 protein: CASSSRGSGGQETQYF
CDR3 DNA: TGCGCCAGCAGCTCCCGGGGTAGCGGGGGGCAAGAGACCCAGTACTTC

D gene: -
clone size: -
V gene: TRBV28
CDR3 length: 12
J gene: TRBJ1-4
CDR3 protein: CGVGPEDEKLFF
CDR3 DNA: TGTGGTGTGGGGCCTGAAGATGAAAAACTGTTTTTT

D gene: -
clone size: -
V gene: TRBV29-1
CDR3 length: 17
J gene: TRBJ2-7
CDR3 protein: CSPLKAIGQGIANEQYF
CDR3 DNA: TGCAGCCCCCTCAAAGCCATAGGGCAGGGAATCGCGAACGAGCAGTACTTC

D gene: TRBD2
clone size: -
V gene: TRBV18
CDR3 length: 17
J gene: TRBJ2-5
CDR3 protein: CASSPLGLAGPEETQYF
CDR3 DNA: TGTGCCAGCTCACCACTGGGACTAGCGGGACCCGAGGAGACCCAGTACTTC

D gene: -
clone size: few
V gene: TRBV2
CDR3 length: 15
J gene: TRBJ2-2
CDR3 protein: CASSKQGLNTGELFF
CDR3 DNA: TGTGCCAGCAGTAAGCAGGGTTTGAACACCGGGGAGCTGTTTTTT

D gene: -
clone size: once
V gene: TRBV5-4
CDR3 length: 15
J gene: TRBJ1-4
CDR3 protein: CASSLAMENPRKLFF
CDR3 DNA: TGTGCCAGCAGCTTGGCCATGGAGAACCCGCGTAAACTGTTTTTT

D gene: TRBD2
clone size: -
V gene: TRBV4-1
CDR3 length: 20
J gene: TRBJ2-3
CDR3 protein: CASSQLRGLAGGGGTDTQYF
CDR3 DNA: TGCGCCAGCAGCCAACTTCGGGGGCTAGCGGGAGGTGGAGGCACAGATACGCAGTATTTT

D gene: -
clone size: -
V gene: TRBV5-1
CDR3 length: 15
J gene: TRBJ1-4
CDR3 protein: CASSFMTGKAEKLFF
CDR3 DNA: TGCGCCAGCAGCTTCATGACAGGAAAGGCTGAAAAACTGTTTTTT